A single TCR beta chain is shown here with its context. A much larger clonotype is one base distant, so this may be a read error. This sample was taken from a study of T-cell memory formation after mild COVID-19. Across the whole study: Clustering of TCRs was largely donor specific.

The CDR3 has 14 residues. Germline V CDR1 and CDR2: MNHEY, SVGAGI. V was clipped by 3 bases and J by 2 bases, with 10 bases between them. One entry per CDR3 protein, called by TCRdb with MiXCR from the 5' RACE reads. This sample has hundreds of thousands of distinct CDR3 sequences, with 20% to 25% found just once. The clonotype was recovered from an adult woman who had mild COVID-19 (a few samples of this study predate the infection). Cell type and time point are not known. This chain connects TRBV6-5 to TRBJ1-1; D possibly corresponds to TRBD1 (5 bases). Input material: PBMCs or a T cell subset sorted from them (not recorded which). CDR3 amino acids: CASSYPGLNTEAFF. The CDR3 coding sequence is TGTGCCAGCAGTTATCCAGGGTTAAACACTGAAGCTTTCTTT.